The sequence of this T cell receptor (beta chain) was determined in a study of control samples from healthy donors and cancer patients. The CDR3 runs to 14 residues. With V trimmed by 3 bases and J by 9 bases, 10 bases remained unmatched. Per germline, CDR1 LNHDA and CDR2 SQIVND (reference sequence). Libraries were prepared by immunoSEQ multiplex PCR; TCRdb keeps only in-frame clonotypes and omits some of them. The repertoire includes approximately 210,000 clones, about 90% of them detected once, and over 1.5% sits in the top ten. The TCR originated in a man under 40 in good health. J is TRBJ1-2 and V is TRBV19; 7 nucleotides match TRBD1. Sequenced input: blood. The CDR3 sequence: CASSIGDSGIRYTF. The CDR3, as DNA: TGTGCCAGTAGTATTGGGGACAGTGGAATCCGCTACACCTTC.